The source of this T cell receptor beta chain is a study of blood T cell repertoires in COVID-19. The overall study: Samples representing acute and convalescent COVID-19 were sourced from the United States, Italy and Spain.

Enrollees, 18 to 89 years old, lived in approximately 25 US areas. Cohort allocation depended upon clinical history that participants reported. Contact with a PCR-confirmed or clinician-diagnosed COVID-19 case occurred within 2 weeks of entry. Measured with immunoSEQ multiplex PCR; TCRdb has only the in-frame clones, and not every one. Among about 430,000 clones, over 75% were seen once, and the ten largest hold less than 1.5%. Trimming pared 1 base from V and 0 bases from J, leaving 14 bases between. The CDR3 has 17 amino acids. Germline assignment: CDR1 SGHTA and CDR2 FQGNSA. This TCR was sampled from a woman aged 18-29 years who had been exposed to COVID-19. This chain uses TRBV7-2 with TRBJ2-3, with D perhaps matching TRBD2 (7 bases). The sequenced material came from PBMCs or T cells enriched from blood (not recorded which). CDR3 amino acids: CASSLGLGGASTDTQYF. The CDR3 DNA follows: TGTGCCAGCAGCTTAGGATTAGGGGGGGCCAGCACAGATACGCAGTATTTT.